The text below deals with one T cell receptor beta chain. Its specificity is unknown. Additional DNA sequences in this sample encode the identical CDR3. The data belong to a study of T cell responses to AZD1222 COVID-19 vaccine. V gave up 5 bases and J gave up 0 bases, with 11 bases separating them. This CDR3 is 15 amino acids long. Looked up from germline, CDR1 is MNHEY and CDR2 is SMNVEV (reference sequence). Assay: immunoSEQ multiplex PCR; the TCRdb copy retains only in-frame clones and omits some. The sample lists over 100,000 clones, roughly 87% occurring once. Study-level points and caveats: Without day 14 samples, only post-peak T cell repertoires were studied. Within unmutated variant regions lay the reported targets of nearly half of spike-specific TCRs.

The receptor comes from an adult who received the AZD1222 COVID-19 vaccine. The material sequenced was peripheral blood, taken 28 days after the second AZD1222 dose. The chain couples TRBV27 to TRBJ1-3, with a tentative D call TRBD1 (5 bases). This chain's CDR3 is CASSPRGGSGNTIYF. CDR3 coding DNA: TGTGCCAGCAGTCCCCGTGGGGGCTCTGGAAACACCATATATTTT.